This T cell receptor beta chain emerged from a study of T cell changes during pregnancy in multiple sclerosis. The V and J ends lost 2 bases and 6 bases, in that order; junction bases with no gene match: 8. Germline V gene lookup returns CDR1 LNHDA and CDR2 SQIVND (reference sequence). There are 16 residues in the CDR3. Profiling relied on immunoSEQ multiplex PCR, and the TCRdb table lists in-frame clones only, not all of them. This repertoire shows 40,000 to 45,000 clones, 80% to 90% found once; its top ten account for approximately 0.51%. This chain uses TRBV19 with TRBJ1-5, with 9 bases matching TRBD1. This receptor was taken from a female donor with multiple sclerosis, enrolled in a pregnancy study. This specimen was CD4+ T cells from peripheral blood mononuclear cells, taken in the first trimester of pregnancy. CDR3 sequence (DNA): TGTGCCAGTAGTATACTAGGACAGGGGCTGGGTCAGCCCCAGCATTTT. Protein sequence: CASSILGQGLGQPQHF.